Shown below are 3 T cell receptor beta chains from a single sample sequenced in a study of identical twins (dated by TCRdb to about 2016). The library came from 5' RACE. The listed sequencing device is Illumina HiSeq 2000. TCRdb reprocessed the public reads (quality trimming at Q25 with fastp, clone calling with MiXCR) and kept in-frame beta chains. All rows with the same CDR3 protein become a single entry with the most common DNA and genes. The sample contains 1.5 million to 2 million distinct CDR3 sequences, 25% to 35% of them found a single time. The top ten clones comprise over 0.25% of the sample. The sequenced sample consisted of cord blood. These receptors originate from a newborn girl in good health.

Regarding this clonotype: Since a much larger clone is just one base distant, this may be a read error. This chain uses TRBV2 with TRBJ1-4; perhaps TRBD1 as D (6 bases). The germline gives CDR1 SNHLY, CDR2 FYNNEI. V was shortened by 5 bases and J by 8 bases, with 12 bases between the two germline ends. CDR3 size: 13 residues. The CDR3 region is CASSCTGNEKLFF. The DNA for the CDR3 is TGTGCCAGCAGTTGCACAGGGAACGAAAAACTGTTTTTT.

This clonotype was counted between two and nine times. V usage is TRBV7-9 and J usage is TRBJ2-7; D may be TRBD1 (5 bases). Per germline, CDR1 SEHNR and CDR2 FQNEAQ (reference sequence). CDR3 length: 11 amino acids. V was clipped by 10 bases and J by 7 bases, with 14 bases between them. CDR3 loop: CATRVSNEQYF. CDR3 coding DNA: TGTGCCACCAGGGTAAGCAATGAGCAGTACTTC.

This clonotype was seen only a few times. The V call is TRBV10-3, the J call TRBJ1-6; D uncertain. The CDR3 is made up of 15 amino acids. Trimming cost V 0 bases and J 7 bases, with 10 bases left between them. The germline V gene has CDR1 ENHRY and CDR2 SYGVKD. CDR3 protein: CAISESSKPNSPLHF. CDR3 nucleotides: TGTGCCATCAGTGAGTCGTCCAAGCCCAATTCACCCCTCCACTTT.